The 20 T cell receptor beta chains reported below all come from one sample, sequenced in a study of T cells in Graves' hyperthyroidism and ophthalmopathy. Regions amplified from RNA transcripts were the TCR beta CDR3 regions. Carried out on the TCR CDR3, a first-round RT-PCR used the HTBI primer set. TCRdb reprocessed the multiplex PCR reads with MiXCR, giving one entry per CDR3 protein. Of some 300,000 distinct CDR3 sequences listed, around a sixth are singletons. Sequences were obtained from blood. Every receptor here comes from a young man with Graves' hyperthyroidism.

The chain employs TRBV3-1 and TRBJ1-2; no reliable D call. Germline lookup yields CDR1 LGHDT and CDR2 YNNKEL (reference sequence). This CDR3 has 13 amino acids. The germline V and J ends were trimmed by 3 bases and 0 bases, with 5 bases remaining between them. CDR3 in DNA: TGTGCCAGCAGCCAGGGAGCTAACTATGGCTACACCTTC. Its protein is CASSQGANYGYTF. The entire variable domain, with the rest obtained from reference TRBV3-1 and TRBJ1-2, is as follows: DTAVSQTPKYLVTQMGNDKSIKCEQNLGHDTMYWYKQDSKKFLKIMFSYNNKELIINETVPNRFSPKSPDKAHLNLHINSLELGDSAVYFCASSQGANYGYTFGSGTRLTVV.

This clonotype was seen only a few times. This chain connects TRBV3-1 to TRBJ1-6, with D tentatively TRBD1 (5 bases). Looked up from germline, CDR1 is LGHDT and CDR2 is YNNKEL (reference sequence). There are 14 residues in the CDR3. V gave up 1 base and J gave up 7 bases, with 8 bases separating them. The CDR3 here is CASSQGGLNSPLHF. CDR3 nucleotide sequence: TGTGCCAGCAGCCAAGGGGGCTTGAATTCACCCCTCCACTTT.

V and J are TRBV11-1 and TRBJ2-2; 12 bases agree with TRBD2. Germline assignment: CDR1 SGHAT and CDR2 FQDESV (reference sequence). There are 17 residues in the CDR3. J gave up 7 bases and V 5 bases, and 11 bases lay outside the gene matches. Here the CDR3 DNA reads TGTGCCAGCAGCACTCGGACTAGCGGGGTTCTAGTCGGGGAGCTGTTTTTT. This codes for CASSTRTSGVLVGELFF.

This clonotype was detected ten times or more. V usage is TRBV20-1 and J usage is TRBJ2-7; 10 positions match TRBD1. This CDR3 is built from 14 residues. Per germline, CDR1 DFQATT and CDR2 SNEGSKA (reference sequence). The J segment lost 2 bases and the V segment lost 3 bases, leaving 4 bases of the junction unmatched. CDR3 bases: TGCAGTGCTAGGAGGGACAGGGGTACCTACGAGCAGTACTTC. This gives the protein CSARRDRGTYEQYF.

The sample holds many counts of this clonotype. This chain links TRBV29-1 with TRBJ1-1; no clear D. This CDR3 contains 13 residues. The germline V gene has CDR1 SQVTM and CDR2 ANQGSEA. The germline V and J ends were trimmed by 0 bases and 5 bases, with 10 bases remaining between them. CDR3 amino acids: CSVEDGRRTEAFF. As DNA, the CDR3 is TGCAGCGTTGAAGACGGGAGAAGAACTGAAGCTTTCTTT.

Worth noting for this clonotype: A much more abundant neighbour one base away suggests this may be a read error. The V call is TRBV2, the J call TRBJ1-4; the D is unclear. Deletions cut 6 bases from V and 9 bases from J, with 11 bases between. Germline V CDR1 and CDR2: SNHLY, FYNNEI. This CDR3 has 12 amino acids. CDR3 nucleotide sequence: TGTGCCAGCAGCGGGAGTGGGAAAAAACTGTTTTTT. This encodes CASSGSGKKLFF. Filled out from reference TRBV2 and TRBJ1-4, the complete variable domain reads EPEVTQTPSHQVTQMGQEVILRCVPISNHLYFYWYRQILGQKVEFLVSFYNNEISEKSEIFDDQFSVERPDGSNFTLKIRSTKLEDSAMYFCASSGSGKKLFFGSGTQLSVL.

The J gene is TRBJ2-5, the V gene TRBV27, with D unclear. The length of the CDR3 is 15 residues. V was clipped by 0 bases and J by 5 bases, with 13 bases between them. Germline assignment: CDR1 MNHEY and CDR2 SMNVEV (reference sequence). The CDR3 is CASSLSNSRRETQYF. CDR3 DNA sequence: TGTGCCAGCAGTTTATCGAATTCGCGCCGTGAGACCCAGTACTTC.

The CDR3 is CASSNTDSLGGELFF. The CDR3 bases are TGTGCCAGTAGTAACACGGACTCGCTTGGGGGGGAGCTGTTTTTT. The rearrangement uses TRBV19 and TRBJ2-2, with a possible D match to TRBD2 (5 bases). V was pared by 4 bases and J by 8 bases, with 17 bases between. Germline CDR1 and CDR2: LNHDA and SQIVND (reference sequence). This CDR3 spans 15 amino acids.

This clonotype was found once. This may come from a read error, since a much larger clone is one base off. The chain employs TRBV7-2 and TRBJ1-5; no clear D gene. The closer fit of TRBJ2-3 to the DNA end suggests the J call may be wrong. The germline CDR1 and CDR2 sequences are SGHTA and FQGNSA. This CDR3 has 16 residues. The CDR3 sequence is CASSHLDGYSNQPQYF. Here the CDR3 DNA reads TGTGCCAGCAGCCACCTTGACGGTTATAGCAATCAGCCCCAGTATTTT.

The chain uses TRBV2 and TRBJ1-2; a weak D match, TRBD1 (6 bases). Trimming stripped 6 bases from V and 0 bases from J, with 17 bases between. This CDR3 spans 16 amino acids. Germline CDR1 is SNHLY and CDR2 is FYNNEI. The CDR3 DNA follows: TGTGCCAGCAGGCCCCTCCTGACAGGATCTAACTATGGCTACACCTTC. Amino acid sequence: CASRPLLTGSNYGYTF.

This clonotype was seen at least ten times. V is TRBV20-1 and J is TRBJ2-7, with 7 bases that match TRBD1. The trim removed 0 bases at V and 9 bases at J, leaving 8 bases unmatched. Looked up from germline, CDR1 is DFQATT and CDR2 is SNEGSKA (reference sequence). CDR3 size: 13 residues. The CDR3 sequence: CSARDFQGVWQYF. In DNA, the CDR3 is TGCAGTGCTAGAGACTTCCAGGGGGTCTGGCAGTACTTC.

Note on this clonotype: A read error may account for a junction end that differs from germline. The chain couples TRBV29-1 to TRBJ2-1; 10 nucleotides match TRBD2. The CDR3 is 17 residues long. CDR1 is SQVTM and CDR2 is ANQGSEA in the germline V gene. CDR3 DNA: TGCAGCGCCCGAGGACTAGCGGAAGACTTACCCTACAATGGGCAGTTCTTC. Translated, it gives CSARGLAEDLPYNGQFF.

This clonotype was detected many times. The CDR3 DNA sequence: TGCAGTGCTGGGGGGAAGTTGAACACTGAAGCTTTCTTT. Protein product: CSAGGKLNTEAFF. The V and J genes are TRBV20-1 and TRBJ1-1; tentative D call: TRBD1 (5 bases). V lost 5 bases, J lost 0 bases, and 10 bases lay in between. Germline loops: CDR1 DFQATT, CDR2 SNEGSKA (reference sequence). This CDR3 is built from 13 residues.

The chain employs TRBV2 and TRBJ2-2, with a possible D match to TRBD1 (6 bases). V was cut by 8 bases and J by 5 bases, with 6 bases left in between. CDR1 is SNHLY and CDR2 is FYNNEI in the germline V gene. The CDR3 is made up of 11 amino acids. CDR3 protein: CASQGTGELFF. CDR3 DNA sequence: TGTGCCAGCCAGGGGACCGGGGAGCTGTTTTTT. The full variable domain, its missing parts supplied by reference TRBV2 and TRBJ2-2, is EPEVTQTPSHQVTQMGQEVILRCVPISNHLYFYWYRQILGQKVEFLVSFYNNEISEKSEIFDDQFSVERPDGSNFTLKIRSTKLEDSAMYFCASQGTGELFFGEGSRLTVL.

In regard to this clonotype: This could be a read error, since a much larger clone is one nucleotide away. The CDR3 DNA reads TGTGCCAGCAGCCGACAGGGGGCGAACGCCGGGGAGCTGTTTTTT. It specifies CASSRQGANAGELFF. The chain joins TRBV12-3 or TRBV12-4 to TRBJ2-2; 10 bases fit TRBD1. There are 15 residues in the CDR3.

The J gene is TRBJ2-6, the V gene TRBV18; D uncertain. Per the germline V gene, CDR1 is KGHSH and CDR2 is LQKENI. The ends were cut back, 4 bases at V and 0 bases at J, with 7 bases in the middle. This CDR3 is 15 amino acids long. CDR3 DNA: TGTGCCAGCTCACTGCTAATCTCTGGGGCCAACGTCCTGACTTTC. This encodes CASSLLISGANVLTF. The full variable domain, completed using reference TRBV18 and TRBJ2-6, is NAGVMQNPRHLVRRRGQEARLRCSPMKGHSHVYWYRQLPEEGLKFMVYLQKENIIDESGMPKERFSAEFPKEGPSILRIQQVVRGDSAAYFCASSLLISGANVLTFGAGSRLTVL.

The table lists this clonotype with a few counts. The chain uses TRBV19 and TRBJ2-5, with TRBD2 matching 8 bases. Trimming removed 5 bases from V and 5 bases from J; junction bases left unmatched: 4. This CDR3 comprises 13 residues. CDR1 and CDR2 from the germline V gene are LNHDA and SQIVND (reference sequence). The CDR3 DNA sequence: TGTGCCAGTAGTTGGACTAGCCGCGAGACCCAGTACTTC. This sequence encodes CASSWTSRETQYF. Full variable domain (outside the CDR3, taken from reference TRBV19 and TRBJ2-5): DGGITQSPKYLFRKEGQNVTLSCEQNLNHDAMYWYRQDPGQGLRLIYYSQIVNDFQKGDIAEGYSVSREKKESFPLTVTSAQKNPTAFYLCASSWTSRETQYFGPGTRLLVL.

The V call is TRBV5-1, the J call TRBJ2-7; the match to TRBD2 covers 9 bases. CDR1 is SGHRS and CDR2 is YFSETQ in the germline V gene. The CDR3 loop spans 16 amino acids. V dropped 4 bases and J dropped 1; count of bases not matched to a gene: 9. CDR3 in amino acids: CASSAPEAGGSYEQYF. In nucleotides, the CDR3 is TGCGCCAGCAGCGCCCCCGAAGCGGGGGGATCCTACGAGCAGTACTTC.

The chain uses TRBV7-9 and TRBJ2-1; the D gene is possibly TRBD2 (8 bases). Germline V gene sequence: CDR1 SEHNR, CDR2 FQNEAQ (reference sequence). The length of the CDR3 is 16 residues. The V end lost 4 bases, the J end lost 6 bases, and 19 bases lay between the germline ends. Here the CDR3 DNA reads TGTGCCAGCAGCTCGATGGAGGGGGCGGGGGGCAATGAGCAGTTCTTC. Amino acid sequence: CASSSMEGAGGNEQFF.

This clonotype has ten or more counts. J is TRBJ2-7 and V is TRBV18; TRBD1 aligns across 9 bases. CDR1 is KGHSH and CDR2 is LQKENI in the germline V gene. V trimming: 5 bases; J trimming: 6 bases; junction bases outside the gene matches: 11. The CDR3 length is 15 residues. In nucleotides, the CDR3 is TGTGCCAGCTCATCCCAGGGACAGGGTGGTCGCGAGCAGTACTTC. As protein: CASSSQGQGGREQYF.